The next 28 T cell receptor beta chains were all read from a single sample in a study of cytomegalovirus exposure and HLA in healthy donors (dated by TCRdb to about 2017). Library construction relied on the immunoSEQ multiplex PCR assay. Here the immuneACCESS table is served through TCRdb, limited to in-frame sequences with V and J called. Missing clones are a known gap in these copies; in checked studies unresolved V genes cover under half, and the rest lacks a known reason. This sample holds about 57,000 clones; 93% were observed only once. The ten top clones hold about 5.8% of the sample. The source material was PBMCs. Source of these receptors: a woman aged 18 to 35 in good health and CMV-seronegative.

This chain connects TRBV7-8 to TRBJ1-3; D call uncertain. Germline V gene data show CDR1 as SGHVS and CDR2 as FQNEAQ. This CDR3 contains 22 residues. V gave up 2 bases and J gave up 0 bases, with 29 bases separating them. The CDR3 bases are TGTGCCAGCAGCTTAAGACCCTCGGGGATGGGAGTCACTTTAAGCTCTGGAAACACCATATATTTT. It yields the protein CASSLRPSGMGVTLSSGNTIYF.

The chain has TRBV5-1 and TRBJ1-6, with 8 bases fitting TRBD1. In germline, CDR1 is SGHRS, CDR2 YFSETQ. V trimming: 0 bases; J trimming: 6 bases; junction bases outside the gene matches: 8. This CDR3 spans 17 amino acids. For the CDR3, the DNA is TGCGCCAGCAGCTTGGGGACAGGGTCTTTCTCTAATTCACCCCTCCACTTT. It is translated as CASSLGTGSFSNSPLHF.

This chain joins TRBV9 and TRBJ1-1; 11 bases fit TRBD1. The J segment lost 7 bases and the V segment lost 4 bases, leaving 6 bases of the junction unmatched. CDR3 length equals 14 residues. Germline-derived CDR1 and CDR2 are SGDLS and YYNGEE. CDR3 region: CASSPWTGGGEAFF. The CDR3 region has the DNA TGTGCCAGCAGCCCATGGACAGGGGGCGGTGAAGCTTTCTTT.

The chain combines TRBV29-1 with TRBJ1-2; D is undetermined. V was shortened by 7 bases and J by 8 bases, with 17 bases between the two germline ends. Germline assignment: CDR1 SQVTM and CDR2 ANQGSEA. This CDR3 region has 12 residues. The CDR3 loop reads CSALRMTVGYTF. DNA for the CDR3: TGCAGCGCCCTGCGGATGACCGTAGGCTACACCTTC.

The chain employs TRBV6-6 and TRBJ1-5; D is unresolved. The CDR3 is made up of 14 amino acids. The V gene's germline CDR1 is MNHNY and CDR2 SVGAGI (reference sequence). Trimming stripped 6 bases from V and 0 bases from J, with 9 bases between. CDR3 sequence (DNA): TGTGCCAGCAGCCCAGAATATAGCAATCAGCCCCAGCATTTT. This sequence encodes CASSPEYSNQPQHF.

The rearrangement links TRBV2 to TRBJ2-7, with 7 bases matching TRBD2. CDR1 and CDR2 from the germline V gene are SNHLY and FYNNEI. The CDR3 contains 16 residues. The junction had 11 bases not matched to a gene; V was cut back by 5 bases and J by 1 base. The CDR3 bases are TGTGCCAGCAGTCCTCTAAGCGGGGCCGGATCCTACGAGCAGTACTTC. Residues: CASSPLSGAGSYEQYF.

This rearrangement joins TRBV11-2 to TRBJ2-7; the match to TRBD1 covers 10 bases. CDR3 size: 15 residues. Germline V gene lookup returns CDR1 SGHAT and CDR2 FQNNGV. With V trimmed by 3 bases and J by 5 bases, 7 bases remained unmatched. CDR3 coding DNA: TGTGCCAGCAGCTTCGGGGGAGACAGGGGGCACGAGCAGTACGTC. Translating gives CASSFGGDRGHEQYV.

This clone appeared a few times. The chain couples TRBV30 to TRBJ2-1; D gene ambiguous. Trimming pared 0 bases from V and 10 bases from J, leaving 19 bases between. Germline V gives CDR1 GTSNPN, CDR2 SVGIG (reference sequence). This CDR3 region has 15 residues. The DNA of the CDR3 is TGTGCCTGGAGTGTAATCTGGAAAACCGGCGGAGAGCAGTTCTTC. Its protein is CAWSVIWKTGGEQFF.

This chain joins TRBV7-2 and TRBJ2-7, with D perhaps matching TRBD2 (6 bases). This CDR3 spans 12 amino acids. V shed 3 bases and J shed 13 bases, with 16 bases lying between them. Germline-derived CDR1 and CDR2 are SGHTA and FQGNSA. DNA of the CDR3: TGTGCCAGCAGCTTGGGGCGGGGAAAACTTTACTTC. Its protein product is CASSLGRGKLYF.

The chain recombines TRBV28 with TRBJ1-4; no reliable D call. The V and J ends lost 8 bases and 7 bases respectively, with 20 bases between them. The CDR3 runs 15 residues. From germline, CDR1 is MDHEN and CDR2 SYDVKM. CDR3 nucleotide sequence: TGTGCCAGCCTAAAAGGCGGGGTGCATGGTGAAAAACTGTTTTTT. Its protein is CASLKGGVHGEKLFF.

The chain links TRBV27 to TRBJ1-2; D possibly corresponds to TRBD1 (5 bases). Trimming took 5 bases from V and 3 from J, leaving 10 bases between them. Per germline, CDR1 MNHEY and CDR2 SMNVEV (reference sequence). The CDR3 has 13 residues. The CDR3 loop reads CASSPWGDYGYTF. For the CDR3, the DNA is TGTGCCAGCAGTCCTTGGGGGGACTATGGCTACACCTTC.

V gene TRBV19 combines with J gene TRBJ1-5; no clear D gene. V was clipped by 2 bases and J by 4 bases, with 6 bases between them. The CDR3 extends over 13 amino acids. The germline gives CDR1 LNHDA, CDR2 SQIVND (reference sequence). The CDR3 nucleotides read TGTGCCAGTAGTATAACGGTAAATCAGCCCCAGCATTTT. Translated: CASSITVNQPQHF. The full variable domain, completed using reference TRBV19 and TRBJ1-5, is DGGITQSPKYLFRKEGQNVTLSCEQNLNHDAMYWYRQDPGQGLRLIYYSQIVNDFQKGDIAEGYSVSREKKESFPLTVTSAQKNPTAFYLCASSITVNQPQHFGDGTRLSIL.

The V gene is TRBV6-5, the J gene TRBJ2-7; perhaps TRBD2 as D (6 bases). The CDR3 has 15 residues. Between the trimmed V and J ends, which lost 2 bases and 3 bases, there was a span of 14 bases. Germline CDR1 and CDR2: MNHEY and SVGAGI. This CDR3 is CASSYAGRKVYEQYF. CDR3 nucleotide sequence: TGTGCCAGCAGTTACGCAGGGAGGAAGGTCTACGAGCAGTACTTC.

This clone was counted only a few times. The chain links TRBV19 to TRBJ1-3; the D gene is possibly TRBD1 (5 bases). The CDR3 has 17 amino acids. CDR1 is LNHDA, CDR2 SQIVND, per germline (reference sequence). V shed 6 bases and J shed 0 bases, with 18 bases lying between them. The CDR3 reads CASRPAGPSNSGNTIYF. For the CDR3, the DNA is TGTGCCAGTAGGCCGGCAGGGCCCTCAAACTCTGGAAACACCATATATTTT.

The genes are TRBV6-5 and TRBJ1-1; D call uncertain. The CDR3 has 14 amino acids. Trimming stripped 6 bases from V and 2 bases from J, with 13 bases between. Germline loops: CDR1 MNHEY, CDR2 SVGAGI. CDR3 in amino acids: CASRHAAENTEAFF. The CDR3 DNA follows: TGTGCCAGCAGGCACGCGGCAGAAAACACTGAAGCTTTCTTT.

The CDR3 spells CASSNTGTRTETQYF. CDR3 bases: TGTGCCAGCAGTAATACCGGGACAAGGACAGAGACCCAGTACTTC. V gene TRBV7-2 combines with J gene TRBJ2-5; D is perhaps TRBD1 (6 bases). Germline V gene sequence: CDR1 SGHTA, CDR2 FQGNSA. Trimming left V 6 bases short and J 4 bases short, with 18 bases between. This CDR3 is built from 15 residues.

J is TRBJ2-1 and V is TRBV25-1; TRBD1 matches 9 bases. The CDR3 has 14 amino acids. Germline lookup yields CDR1 MGHDK and CDR2 SYGVNS. Losses at the gene ends were 6 bases for V and 3 bases for J; bases not matched to a gene: 3. CDR3 sequence: CASSRTGDYNEQFF. The CDR3 DNA reads as TGTGCCAGCAGCCGGACAGGGGACTACAATGAGCAGTTCTTC.

This clone came up a few times. The rearrangement links TRBV6-6 to TRBJ2-1; TRBD1 is a possible D gene (6 bases). The V end lost 10 bases, the J end lost 5 bases, and 15 bases lay between the germline ends. Germline V gene data show CDR1 as MNHNY and CDR2 as SVGAGI (reference sequence). This CDR3 spans 13 amino acids. The CDR3 spells CAIGQGTHNEQFF. The CDR3 nucleotides are TGTGCCATAGGTCAGGGGACACACAATGAGCAGTTCTTC.

This clone was seen a single time. This chain uses TRBV5-4 with TRBJ2-1, with D possibly being TRBD2 (5 bases). CDR3 size: 14 residues. Looked up from germline, CDR1 is SGHNT and CDR2 is YYREEE (reference sequence). Trimming took off 3 bases at V and 6 bases at J, with 13 bases between the two ends. DNA of the CDR3: TGTGCCAGCAGCTCCCGTGGAGGAGCCAATGAGCAGTTCTTC. Translation: CASSSRGGANEQFF.

The CDR3 DNA follows: TGTGCCAGCAGTAAAGCCGGGACAGGCGTCTCTGGGGCCAACGTCCTGACTTTC. Encoded protein: CASSKAGTGVSGANVLTF. The rearrangement uses TRBV27 and TRBJ2-6; 8 bases align to TRBD1. V lost 5 bases, J lost 0 bases, and 9 bases stayed unmatched. CDR1 MNHEY and CDR2 SMNVEV come from the germline V gene (reference sequence). This CDR3 contains 18 residues.

The rearrangement joins TRBV18 to TRBJ2-7; 7 nucleotides line up with TRBD2. The J segment lost 4 bases and the V segment lost 1 base, leaving 1 base of the junction unmatched. This CDR3 region has 13 residues. Germline-derived CDR1 and CDR2 are KGHSH and LQKENI. The CDR3 sequence is CASSPRDYYEQYV. CDR3 bases: TGTGCCAGCTCACCACGGGACTATTACGAGCAGTACGTC.

This chain uses TRBV6-1 with TRBJ2-3; 11 nucleotides align to TRBD2. The ends lost 3 bases at V and 5 bases at J; junction bases unmatched: 4. Germline CDR1 and CDR2: MNHNS and SASEGT. CDR3 length: 15 amino acids. The CDR3 here is CASSDTSGGVDTQYF. CDR3 in DNA: TGTGCCAGCAGTGACACTAGCGGGGGTGTAGATACGCAGTATTTT.

This chain links TRBV5-4 with TRBJ2-5; 9 bases line up with TRBD1. The germline CDR1 and CDR2 sequences are SGHNT and YYREEE (reference sequence). V was clipped by 4 bases and J by 0 bases; unmatched bases: 1. The length of the CDR3 is 14 residues. The CDR3 DNA sequence: TGTGCCAGCAGCCGGGACAGGGACCAAGAGACCCAGTACTTC. It codes for CASSRDRDQETQYF.

The J gene is TRBJ2-3, the V gene TRBV21-1; the table calls TRBD1, which could not be checked here. TRBV21-1 counts as a pseudogene. This CDR3 has 19 residues. The CDR3: CASSKPASDTGPSTDTQYF. The CDR3 bases are TGTGCCAGCAGCAAACCTGCTTCGGACACCGGCCCAAGCACAGATACGCAGTATTTT.

CDR3 protein: CASSSRDRSNSPLHF. CDR3 bases: TGTGCCAGCAGCTCCCGGGACAGGTCCAATTCACCCCTCCACTTT. The gene calls are TRBV6-5 and TRBJ1-6, with 8 positions matching TRBD1. Germline V gene data show CDR1 as MNHEY and CDR2 as SVGAGI. This CDR3 has 15 amino acids. J gave up 7 bases and V 6 bases, and 8 bases lay outside the gene matches.

The rearrangement joins TRBV9 to TRBJ2-1; TRBD1 aligns across 7 bases. The CDR3 loop spans 15 amino acids. CDR1 SGDLS and CDR2 YYNGEE come from the germline V gene. V lost 4 bases, J lost 0 bases, and 4 bases stayed unmatched. DNA of the CDR3: TGTGCCAGCAGCAAGGACAGGAGCTCCTACAATGAGCAGTTCTTC. It codes for CASSKDRSSYNEQFF.

The chain carries TRBV19 and TRBJ1-3; unclear D gene. Germline V gene sequence: CDR1 LNHDA, CDR2 SQIVND (reference sequence). V was pared by 6 bases and J by 7 bases, with 10 bases between. The CDR3 consists of 12 residues. The CDR3 DNA sequence: TGTGCCAGTAGCTCTCAACTTAACACCATATATTTT. Protein product: CASSSQLNTIYF.

This sequence joins TRBV4-3 and TRBJ2-4; possibly TRBD1 for D (6 bases). Trimming shortened V by 5 bases and J by 2 bases, and 13 bases separated the two germline ends. The germline V gene encodes CDR1 LGHNA and CDR2 YSLEER. The CDR3 covers 15 residues. CDR3 residues: CASSSGVGTKNIQYF. CDR3 coding DNA: TGCGCCAGCAGCTCAGGGGTCGGTACCAAAAACATTCAGTACTTC.